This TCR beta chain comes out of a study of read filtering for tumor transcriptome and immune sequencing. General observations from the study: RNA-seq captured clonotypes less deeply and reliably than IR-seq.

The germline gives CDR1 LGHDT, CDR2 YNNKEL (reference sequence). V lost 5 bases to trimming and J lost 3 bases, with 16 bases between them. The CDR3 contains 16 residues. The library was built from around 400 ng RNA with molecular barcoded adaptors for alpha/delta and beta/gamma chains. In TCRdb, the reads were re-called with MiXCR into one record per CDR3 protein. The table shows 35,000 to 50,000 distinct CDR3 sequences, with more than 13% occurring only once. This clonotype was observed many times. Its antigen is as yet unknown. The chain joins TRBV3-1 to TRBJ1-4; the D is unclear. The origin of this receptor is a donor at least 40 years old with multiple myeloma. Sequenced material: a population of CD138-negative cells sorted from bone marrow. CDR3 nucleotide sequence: TGTGCCAGCAGCTATTTAGGCAGCGGAGCTAATGAAAAACTGTTTTTT. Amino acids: CASSYLGSGANEKLFF.